This entry lists 3 T cell receptor beta chains sequenced from one sample in a study of regulatory T cells in long-lasting Graves disease. CDR3-region Arm-PCR and iRepertoire HTBI primers produced the TCR beta libraries. A single record per CDR3 protein comes from TCRdb applying MiXCR to the multiplex PCR reads. The sample holds 350,000 to 500,000 distinct CDR3 sequences; roughly 15% are singletons and the top ten take under 20%. Time point indicated: newly diagnosed GD, antithyroid drugs for less than 3 months. Isolated PBMC RNA provided the starting material for the TCR library. The data were also submitted as part of a second study, on T cells in Graves' hyperthyroidism and ophthalmopathy.

Sequences were derived from peripheral blood mononuclear cells (PBMCs), sampled at new diagnosis, from a patient treated with antithyroid drugs. These receptors came from a woman aged 45-60 years with Graves disease.

Many counts were recorded for this clonotype. This chain connects TRBV28 to TRBJ1-5; TRBD1 might be the D (6 bases). CDR1 and CDR2 from the germline V gene are MDHEN and SYDVKM. The CDR3 length is 15 residues. The V gene lost 1 base and the J gene lost 1 base, with 8 bases spanning the gap. CDR3 in amino acids: CASSLLRGSNQPQHF. The CDR3 nucleotides are TGTGCCAGCAGTTTATTAAGGGGGAGCAATCAGCCCCAGCATTTT.

This sequence joins TRBV29-1 and TRBJ2-3; TRBD2 aligns across 11 bases. The CDR3 is made up of 15 amino acids. V gave up 1 base and J gave up 5 bases; unmatched junction bases: 5. CDR1 is SQVTM and CDR2 is ANQGSEA in the germline V gene. The CDR3, as DNA: TGCAGCGTTGAAGGTAGCGGGAGGGCCCAAGATACGCAGTATTTT. This codes for CSVEGSGRAQDTQYF.

This clonotype was found many times. V usage is TRBV6-1 and J usage is TRBJ2-2; 12 bases align to TRBD2. The germline gives CDR1 MNHNS, CDR2 SASEGT. This CDR3 has 16 amino acids. Trimming removed 6 bases from V and 3 bases from J; junction bases left unmatched: 5. CDR3 loop: CASRTSGSKDTGELFF. The DNA of the CDR3 is TGTGCCAGCAGGACTAGCGGGAGTAAGGACACCGGGGAGCTGTTTTTT.